The rows below give T cell receptor beta chains drawn from one sample of a study of blood T cell repertoires in COVID-19. The table came from immunoSEQ multiplex PCR; TCRdb's copy has only in-frame clones and leaves some out. The table lists more than 200,000 clones, approximately 90% of them singletons. Input material: PBMCs or T cells enriched from blood (not recorded which). These receptors were taken from a woman aged 30 to 39 who had recovered from COVID-19. Each CDR3 is given with its conserved first and last residue. A D gene is named only where the DNA matches it firmly. The size of a clone is reported for some rows only, either as once, few or many, or as a class for expanded clones.

clone_size j_call d_call v_call cdr3_nt cdr3_aa
NA TRBJ2-1 NA TRBV19 TGTGCCAGTAGTATTAGTGTAAATGAGCAGTTCTTC CASSISVNEQFF
NA TRBJ1-2 TRBD1 TRBV28 TGTGCCAGTGCCTCTGGGACAGGGTTAGCTAACTATGGCTACACCTTC CASASGTGLANYGYTF
once TRBJ1-1 NA TRBV29-1 TGCAGCGCTGAGGGACAGAACACTGAAGCTTTCTTT CSAEGQNTEAFF
NA TRBJ2-3 TRBD2 TRBV23-1 TGCGCCAGCAGTCAAGAGCGGGGAACAGATACGCAGTATTTT CASSQERGTDTQYF
few TRBJ1-2 NA TRBV28 TGTGCCAGCAGTCCCCCTCCAGATGAGGGTGGCTACACCTTC CASSPPPDEGGYTF
NA TRBJ1-2 TRBD1 TRBV6-5 TGTGCCAGCAGTTACACCGGGACAGGGGCGGTTTATGGCTACACCTTC CASSYTGTGAVYGYTF
NA TRBJ2-1 TRBD1 TRBV11-3 TGTGCCAGCAGCCCAACGACAGGGGGGAATGAGCAGTTCTTC CASSPTTGGNEQFF
NA TRBJ2-3 NA TRBV28 TGTGCCAGCAGTTTATCAAGGGGGAGACTCACAGATACGCAGTATTTT CASSLSRGRLTDTQYF
NA TRBJ1-5 TRBD1 TRBV5-1 TGCGCCAGCAGCCTCAGTCCGGGACAGGGAGGCACTCAGCCCCAGCATTTT CASSLSPGQGGTQPQHF
NA TRBJ1-1 NA TRBV7-8 TGTGCCAGCAGCACCGGAGGTGGCACTGAAGCTTTCTTT CASSTGGGTEAFF
NA TRBJ2-3 TRBD1 TRBV5-5 TGTGCCAGCAGCTCGGACAGGGGGGATACGCAGTATTTT CASSSDRGDTQYF
NA TRBJ2-1 TRBD1 TRBV28 TGTGCCAGCAGGTCGACAGGGAATGAGCAGTTCTTC CASRSTGNEQFF
NA TRBJ2-7 NA TRBV11-3 TGTGCCAGCAGCTCGTCCGTGGCCCCCTACGAGCAGTACTTC CASSSSVAPYEQYF
once TRBJ2-7 NA TRBV3-1/TRBV3-2 TGTGCCAGCAGCCGCGAAGGGAATAGCGGCTCCTACGAGCAGTACTTC CASSREGNSGSYEQYF
NA TRBJ2-7 NA TRBV28 TGTGCCAGCAGTTTAGATCTGATTAGCGGACCGTACGAGCAGTACTTC CASSLDLISGPYEQYF
once TRBJ1-2 NA TRBV6-6 TGTGCCAGCAGCCTCCCAACAGGGCAGTTTAGGGTCTACACCTTC CASSLPTGQFRVYTF
once TRBJ1-2 NA TRBV19 TGTGCCAGTAGTACCACCCCAGGAAGGGAGAAGGGCTACACCTTC CASSTTPGREKGYTF
NA TRBJ1-2 TRBD1 TRBV11-2 TGTGCCAGCAGCTTGGACAGGGCTGGTAACTATGGCTACACCTTC CASSLDRAGNYGYTF
NA TRBJ2-3 NA TRBV29-1 TGCAGCGTTGAAGATAAGACGGGCGACAGTACGCAGTATTTT CSVEDKTGDSTQYF
NA TRBJ2-7 NA TRBV6-5 TGTGCCAGCAGTTACTCCAGGGGCTACGAGCAGTACTTC CASSYSRGYEQYF
once TRBJ2-1 NA TRBV9 TGTGCCAGCAGCCCACTGGGGGGATACAATGAGCAGTTCTTC CASSPLGGYNEQFF
NA TRBJ2-3 NA TRBV30 TGTGCCTGGGGGAAAGGACAGAGCACAGATACGCAGTATTTT CAWGKGQSTDTQYF
once TRBJ2-7 NA TRBV2 TGTGCCAGCAGCGCATCGGACAGTCGGGACGAGCAGTACTTC CASSASDSRDEQYF
NA TRBJ1-2 TRBD1 TRBV27 TGTGCCCCGACGCCTCGTCGACAGGGTTGTGGCTACACCTTC CAPTPRRQGCGYTF
once TRBJ2-5 NA TRBV28 TGTGCCAGCAGCCCAGGAAGCTCCAGGGGGACCCAGTACTTC CASSPGSSRGTQYF
NA TRBJ1-4 NA TRBV15 TGTGCCACCAGCAGGTTGGCGGGGTTACCTAATGAAAAACTGTTTTTT CATSRLAGLPNEKLFF
few TRBJ2-7 TRBD1 TRBV28 TGTGCCAGCAGTTTTACGGGACAGGGGTACGAGCAGTACTTC CASSFTGQGYEQYF
NA TRBJ2-3 NA TRBV25-1 TGTGCCAGCAGTATTATTATTTGGGACACAGGAGTAAATACGCAGTATTTT CASSIIIWDTGVNTQYF
NA TRBJ2-7 NA TRBV21-1 TGTGCCAGCAGCTCTAGGCCTGGGACTAGCGAAAACTACGAGCAGTACTTC CASSSRPGTSENYEQYF
NA TRBJ2-1 TRBD1 TRBV7-3 TGTGCCAGCAGCCCAAGACAGGGTTGGAATGAGCAGTTCTTC CASSPRQGWNEQFF
NA TRBJ1-6 NA TRBV11-2 TGTGCCAGCAGCTTAGACACGGGGAATAATTCACCCCTCCACTTT CASSLDTGNNSPLHF
NA TRBJ2-3 TRBD2 TRBV6-4 TGTGCCAGCAGTGACGGACTAGCGACAGATACGCAGTATTTT CASSDGLATDTQYF
NA TRBJ2-5 TRBD2 TRBV24-1 TGTGCCACCAGTGATTTTGGGAGGGCCGGGGGGACCCAGTACTTC CATSDFGRAGGTQYF
NA TRBJ2-7 TRBD2 TRBV2 TGTGCCAGCAGTGACTCCGGGGGACTAGCCTACGAGCAGTACTTC CASSDSGGLAYEQYF
NA TRBJ1-2 NA TRBV27 TGTGCCAGCAGTTCCTACCCGACAGCAGACTATGGCTACACCTTC CASSSYPTADYGYTF
NA TRBJ2-3 NA TRBV19 TGTGCCAGTAGCACTATCGCAGCGTCAGGGGGCACAGATACGCAGTATTTT CASSTIAASGGTDTQYF